Each of the 5 T cell receptor beta chains below was sequenced from the same sample in a study of blood T cell repertoires in COVID-19. Profiled with immunoSEQ multiplex PCR; TCRdb holds only in-frame clones, not every one. Of about 39,000 clones listed, 79% are singletons. Sequenced material: peripheral blood. The receptors were sampled from a man in his sixties or seventies with acute or convalescent COVID-19.

The chain joins TRBV6-6 to TRBJ2-1; D unresolved. Germline V lookup: CDR1 MNHNY, CDR2 SVGAGI (reference sequence). The CDR3 loop spans 11 amino acids. Trimming pared 11 bases from V and 4 bases from J, leaving 9 bases between. CDR3 in amino acids: CAARGYNEQFF. The CDR3 DNA reads as TGTGCCGCGAGAGGTTACAATGAGCAGTTCTTC.

CDR3 sequence (DNA): TGTGCCAGTAGTATGGCGCTGTGGGAGGTTACAGTAACCAATCAGCCCCAGCATTTT. Translating it yields CASSMALWEVTVTNQPQHF. The genes are TRBV19 and TRBJ1-5; D gene ambiguous. The CDR3 totals 19 residues. Trimming took 3 bases from V and 3 from J, leaving 24 bases between them. Germline CDR1 and CDR2: LNHDA and SQIVND (reference sequence).

The gene calls are TRBV18 and TRBJ1-2; D remains unclear. The CDR3 runs 16 residues. V was trimmed by 2 bases and J by 6 bases, leaving 19 bases between them. In germline, CDR1 is KGHSH, CDR2 LQKENI. CDR3 protein: CASSPNWDSGSDGYTF. For the CDR3, the DNA is TGTGCCAGCTCACCAAACTGGGATTCGGGGTCGGATGGCTACACCTTC. Full variable domain (remainder filled in from reference TRBV18 and TRBJ1-2): NAGVMQNPRHLVRRRGQEARLRCSPMKGHSHVYWYRQLPEEGLKFMVYLQKENIIDESGMPKERFSAEFPKEGPSILRIQQVVRGDSAAYFCASSPNWDSGSDGYTFGSGTRLTVV.

This clone was recorded a few times. The rearrangement links TRBV7-8 to TRBJ1-1, with TRBD1 matching over 7 bases. This CDR3 comprises 16 residues. CDR1 and CDR2 from the germline V gene are SGHVS and FQNEAQ. V lost 3 bases and J lost 0; bases outside the gene matches: 7. Here the CDR3 reads CASSFDRDSMNTEAFF. The CDR3 DNA sequence: TGTGCCAGCAGCTTTGACCGGGACAGCATGAACACTGAAGCTTTCTTT.

The rearrangement links TRBV7-8 to TRBJ2-7, with 8 bases aligning to TRBD1. The germline V gene encodes CDR1 SGHVS and CDR2 FQNEAQ. The ends lost 7 bases at V and 6 bases at J; junction bases unmatched: 5. CDR3 length equals 12 residues. The CDR3 nucleotides are TGTGCCAGCACCCTGACAGGGGTCGAGCAGTACTTC. Translation: CASTLTGVEQYF.